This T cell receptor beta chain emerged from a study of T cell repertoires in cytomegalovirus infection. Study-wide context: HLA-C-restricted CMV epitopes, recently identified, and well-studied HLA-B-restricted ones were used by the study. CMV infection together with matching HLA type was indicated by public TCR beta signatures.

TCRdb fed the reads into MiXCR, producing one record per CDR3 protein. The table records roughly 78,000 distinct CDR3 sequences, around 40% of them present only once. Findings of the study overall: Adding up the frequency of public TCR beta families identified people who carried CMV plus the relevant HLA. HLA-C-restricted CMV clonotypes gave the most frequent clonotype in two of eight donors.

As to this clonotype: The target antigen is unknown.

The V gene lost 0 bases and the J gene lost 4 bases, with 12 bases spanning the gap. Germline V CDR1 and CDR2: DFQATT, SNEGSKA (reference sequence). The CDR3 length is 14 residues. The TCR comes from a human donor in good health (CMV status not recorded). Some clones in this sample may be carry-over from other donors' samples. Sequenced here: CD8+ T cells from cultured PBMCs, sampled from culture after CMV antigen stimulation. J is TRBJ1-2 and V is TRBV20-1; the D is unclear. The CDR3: CSAREDIGVYGYTF. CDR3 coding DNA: TGCAGTGCTAGAGAAGACATTGGGGTCTATGGCTACACCTTC.